This T cell receptor beta chain was sequenced in a study of T cell repertoires in cytomegalovirus infection. The wider study: Recently identified HLA-C-restricted CMV epitopes and well-studied HLA-B-restricted CMV epitopes were used by the study. Both CMV infection and a matching HLA type were indicated by public TCR beta signatures. Study results and caveats: Summed public TCR beta family frequency identified CMV carriers bearing the relevant HLA. The ex vivo response was dominated by HLA-C-restricted CMV-specific TCR beta clonotypes.

V was trimmed by 7 bases and J by 1 base, leaving 23 bases between them. Looked up from germline, CDR1 is MDHEN and CDR2 is SYDVKM. The CDR3 is 17 amino acids. Worth noting for this clonotype: Its antigen is not known.

TCRdb itself ran the reads through MiXCR, one entry per CDR3 protein. The sample shows fewer than 850,000 distinct CDR3 sequences, roughly 28% of them seen only once. This sample comprised cultured CD8+ T cells from PBMCs, obtained from culture after CMV antigen stimulation. This receptor was identified in a human donor in good health (CMV status not recorded). Some clones in this sample may be carry-over from other donors' samples. The gene calls are TRBV28 and TRBJ2-7, with D possibly matching TRBD1 (5 bases). DNA of the CDR3: TGTGCCAGCATCTGGCAGGGTAAAGAGGTCGAGTCCTACGAGCAGTACGTC. Its translation: CASIWQGKEVESYEQYV.